This entry is about one TCR beta chain. The antigen remains unidentified. Germline lookup yields CDR1 MNHNY and CDR2 SVGAGI (reference sequence). The ends were cut back, 4 bases at V and 5 bases at J, with 8 bases in the middle. The CDR3 runs 12 residues. This sample is drawn from a study of cytomegalovirus exposure and HLA in healthy donors. The study, taken as a whole, reports: Listed as cytomegalovirus-associated were 164 TCR beta chains.

The data were produced by immunoSEQ multiplex PCR, yet TCRdb's version contains in-frame clones alone and is incomplete. The table records more than 100,000 clones, 88% of them present only once. This TCR was sampled from a man in his thirties or forties in good health and CMV-seronegative. Sequencing was carried out using PBMCs. V gene TRBV6-6 combines with J gene TRBJ1-1; no clear D gene. In nucleotides, the CDR3 is TGTGCCAGCAGTTCGAGGTGGACTGAAGCTTTCTTT. Translation gives CASSSRWTEAFF.